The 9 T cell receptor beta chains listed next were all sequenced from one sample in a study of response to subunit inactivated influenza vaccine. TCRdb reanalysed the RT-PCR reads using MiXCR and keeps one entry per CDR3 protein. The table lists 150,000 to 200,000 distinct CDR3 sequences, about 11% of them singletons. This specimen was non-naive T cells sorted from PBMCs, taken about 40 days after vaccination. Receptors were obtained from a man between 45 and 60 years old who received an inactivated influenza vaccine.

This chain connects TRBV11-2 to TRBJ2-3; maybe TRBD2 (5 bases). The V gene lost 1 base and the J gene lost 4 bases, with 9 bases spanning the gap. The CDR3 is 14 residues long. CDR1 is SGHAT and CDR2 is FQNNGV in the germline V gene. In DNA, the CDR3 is TGTGCCAGCAGCTTAGTTGGGAGCCCAGATACGCAGTATTTT. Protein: CASSLVGSPDTQYF. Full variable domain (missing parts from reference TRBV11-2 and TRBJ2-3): EAGVAQSPRYKIIEKRQSVAFWCNPISGHATLYWYQQILGQGPKLLIQFQNNGVVDDSQLPKDRFSAERLKGVDSTLKIQPAKLEDSAVYLCASSLVGSPDTQYFGPGTRLTVL.

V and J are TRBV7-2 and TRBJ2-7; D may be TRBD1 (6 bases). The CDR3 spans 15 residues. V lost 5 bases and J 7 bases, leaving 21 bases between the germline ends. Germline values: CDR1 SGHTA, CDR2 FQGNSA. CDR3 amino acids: CASSTNPGVLWEQYF. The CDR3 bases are TGTGCCAGCAGCACTAACCCAGGGGTGCTATGGGAGCAGTACTTC.

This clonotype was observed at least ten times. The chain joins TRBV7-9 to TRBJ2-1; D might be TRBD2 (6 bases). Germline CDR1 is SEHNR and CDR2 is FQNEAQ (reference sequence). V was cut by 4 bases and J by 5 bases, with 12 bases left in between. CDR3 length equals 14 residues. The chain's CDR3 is CASSSYREHNEQFF. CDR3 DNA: TGTGCCAGCAGCTCGTACCGGGAGCACAATGAGCAGTTCTTC.

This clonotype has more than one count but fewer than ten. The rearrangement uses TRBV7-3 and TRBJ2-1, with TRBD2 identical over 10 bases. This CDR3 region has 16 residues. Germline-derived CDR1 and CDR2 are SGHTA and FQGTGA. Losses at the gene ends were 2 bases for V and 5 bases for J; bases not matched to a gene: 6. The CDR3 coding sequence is TGTGCCAGCAGCTTACTGGGGCTAGCGGGAGACAATGAGCAGTTCTTC. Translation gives CASSLLGLAGDNEQFF.

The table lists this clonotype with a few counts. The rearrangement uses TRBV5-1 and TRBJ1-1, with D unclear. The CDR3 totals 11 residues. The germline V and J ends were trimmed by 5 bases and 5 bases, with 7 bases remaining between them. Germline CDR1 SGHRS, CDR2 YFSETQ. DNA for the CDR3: TGCGCCAGCAGGGCGGAGACTGAAGCTTTCTTT. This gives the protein CASRAETEAFF.

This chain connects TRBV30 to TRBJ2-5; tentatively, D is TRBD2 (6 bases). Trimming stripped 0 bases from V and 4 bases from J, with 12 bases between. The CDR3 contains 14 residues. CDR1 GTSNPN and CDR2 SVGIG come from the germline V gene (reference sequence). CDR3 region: CAWSVAGRRETQYF. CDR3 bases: TGTGCCTGGAGTGTGGCGGGAAGACGAGAGACCCAGTACTTC.

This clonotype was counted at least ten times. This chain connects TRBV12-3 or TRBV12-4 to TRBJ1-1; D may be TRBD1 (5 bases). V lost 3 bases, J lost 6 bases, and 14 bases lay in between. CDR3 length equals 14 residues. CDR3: CASSLKGQSAEAFF. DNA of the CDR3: TGTGCCAGCAGTTTGAAGGGGCAGTCGGCTGAAGCTTTCTTT.

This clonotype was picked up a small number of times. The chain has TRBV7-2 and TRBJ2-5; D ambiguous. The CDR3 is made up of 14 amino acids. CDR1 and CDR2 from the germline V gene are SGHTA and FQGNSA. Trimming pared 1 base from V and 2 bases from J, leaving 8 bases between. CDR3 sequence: CASSLVTLQETQYF. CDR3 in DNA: TGTGCCAGCAGCTTAGTCACTCTGCAAGAGACCCAGTACTTC.

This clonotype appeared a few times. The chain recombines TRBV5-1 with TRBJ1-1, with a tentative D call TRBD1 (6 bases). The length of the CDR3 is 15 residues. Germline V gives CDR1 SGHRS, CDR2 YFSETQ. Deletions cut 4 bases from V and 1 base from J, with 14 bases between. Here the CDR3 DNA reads TGCGCCAGCAGCACCACGCCGGGACAGAACACTGAAGCTTTCTTT. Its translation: CASSTTPGQNTEAFF.